These T cell receptor beta chains were read from a single sample in a study of blood T cell repertoires in COVID-19. Libraries were prepared by immunoSEQ multiplex PCR; TCRdb keeps only in-frame clonotypes and omits some of them. The sample consists of 300,000 to 400,000 clones, less than 90% of them appearing once. Material for sequencing was peripheral blood. The source is a woman aged 55-70 years with COVID-19, enrolled during active disease. Each CDR3 is given with its conserved first and last residue. A D gene is named only where the DNA matches it firmly. Size is omitted from some rows. Given values are once, few, many or a class for expanded clones.

>-|-|TRBJ1-3|TRBV5-1
CASSLDSGFGNTIYF
TGCGCCAGCAGCTTGGATTCGGGGTTTGGAAACACCATATATTTT
>-|-|TRBJ1-5|TRBV12-5
CASVRGFSNQPQHF
TGTGCTAGTGTTCGGGGGTTTAGCAATCAGCCCCAGCATTTT
>-|-|TRBJ1-1|TRBV7-6
CASSSLGGFTEAFF
TGTGCCAGCAGCTCCTTGGGGGGGTTCACTGAAGCTTTCTTT
>-|-|TRBJ1-2|TRBV6-6
CASSPQGNYGYTF
TGTGCCAGCAGTCCCCAGGGGAACTATGGCTACACCTTC
>-|TRBD1|TRBJ2-7|TRBV13
CASSLGLGGQSYEQYF
TGTGCCAGCAGCTTAGGCCTAGGGGGACAGTCCTACGAGCAGTACTTC
>-|-|TRBJ1-5|TRBV7-2
CASSLARGNQPQHF
TGTGCCAGCAGCTTAGCTCGGGGTAATCAGCCCCAGCATTTT
>few|-|TRBJ1-2|TRBV5-4
CASSLTGDYGYTF
TGTGCCAGCAGCTTAACGGGGGACTATGGCTACACCTTC
>-|TRBD1|TRBJ1-4|TRBV18
CASSKGQRNEKLFF
TGTGCCAGCTCCAAGGGACAGAGAAATGAAAAACTGTTTTTT
>-|TRBD1|TRBJ2-5|TRBV5-4
CASSSDDRGGAETQYF
TGTGCCAGCAGCTCGGATGACAGGGGGGGGGCGGAGACCCAGTACTTC
>-|-|TRBJ1-6|TRBV9
CASSLGGINSPLHF
TGTGCCAGCAGCCTGGGAGGAATTAATTCACCCCTCCACTTT
>-|TRBD1|TRBJ1-2|TRBV2
CASSPGTGVGYTF
TGTGCCAGCAGTCCGGGGACAGGGGTAGGCTACACCTTC
>-|TRBD1|TRBJ1-3|TRBV7-6
CASSGRTGTSSGNTIYF
TGTGCCAGCAGCGGACGGACAGGAACTAGCTCTGGAAACACCATATATTTT
>-|-|TRBJ1-2|TRBV19
CASSMGYRSQRDYGYTF
TGTGCCAGTAGTATGGGGTATCGGAGCCAGAGGGACTATGGCTACACCTTC
>-|-|TRBJ1-2|TRBV19
CASTFTTGTSKGYTF
TGTGCCAGTACCTTCACTACCGGGACTTCAAAGGGCTACACCTTC
>-|TRBD2|TRBJ2-5|TRBV5-4
CASSPKAGGPVGGVETQYF
TGTGCCAGCAGCCCTAAAGCGGGGGGGCCAGTTGGAGGTGTCGAGACCCAGTACTTC
>-|TRBD2|TRBJ2-3|TRBV27
CASSLSAGGSTDTQYF
TGTGCCAGCAGTTTATCAGCGGGGGGGAGCACAGATACGCAGTATTTT
>-|-|TRBJ1-6|TRBV27
CASSSVTETNSPLHF
TGTGCCAGCAGTTCCGTGACGGAGACTAATTCACCCCTCCACTTT
>-|-|TRBJ1-4|TRBV7-9
CASSLSQQFRGEKLFF
TGTGCCAGCAGCTTATCCCAACAGTTCCGTGGCGAAAAACTGTTTTTT
>-|TRBD1|TRBJ2-7|TRBV10-2
CASSGWETGLYEQYF
TGCGCCAGCAGTGGGTGGGAGACAGGGCTTTACGAGCAGTACTTC
>once|-|TRBJ1-3|TRBV2
CASSGTVGNTIYF
TGTGCCAGCAGTGGGACAGTTGGAAACACCATATATTTT
>-|TRBD2|TRBJ2-1|TRBV27
CASSYQRGDYNEQFF
TGTGCCAGCAGTTACCAGCGGGGGGACTACAATGAGCAGTTCTTC
>few|TRBD1|TRBJ1-3|TRBV29-1
CSVDRGSGNTIYF
TGCAGCGTCGACAGGGGGTCTGGAAACACCATATATTTT
>-|-|TRBJ2-5|TRBV2
CAISKTQETQYF
TGTGCCATTTCTAAGACTCAAGAGACCCAGTACTTC
>once|-|TRBJ1-3|TRBV9
CASSVYQGGDTIYF
TGTGCCAGCAGCGTATACCAGGGAGGAGACACCATATATTTT
>-|TRBD2|TRBJ2-5|TRBV2
CASSERGGSQETQYF
TGTGCCAGCAGTGAACGCGGGGGGTCCCAAGAGACCCAGTACTTC
>few|-|TRBJ1-3|TRBV9
CASSVNPQGNSGNTIYF
TGTGCCAGCAGCGTAAACCCCCAGGGGAACTCTGGAAACACCATATATTTT
>-|-|TRBJ1-1|TRBV2
CASSADRNTEAFF
TGTGCCAGCAGTGCGGACAGGAACACTGAAGCTTTCTTT
>-|TRBD2|TRBJ2-3|TRBV5-1
CASSFRTSGGTDTQYF
TGCGCCAGCAGCTTCAGGACTAGCGGGGGCACAGATACGCAGTATTTT
>-|-|TRBJ2-7|TRBV7-9
CASSFRGAELKQYF
TGTGCCAGCAGCTTCCGGGGGGCCGAGTTGAAGCAGTACTTC
>-|TRBD2|TRBJ2-2|TRBV2
CASSDSPGLAGGTHTGELFF
TGTGCCAGCAGTGATTCCCCGGGACTAGCGGGAGGGACCCACACCGGGGAGCTGTTTTTT
>-|-|TRBJ1-1|TRBV5-1
CASSLRQAYMNTEAFF
TGCGCCAGCAGCTTAAGACAGGCCTACATGAACACTGAAGCTTTCTTT
>-|TRBD1|TRBJ1-6|TRBV27
CASSRQGLNSPLHF
TGTGCCAGCAGTCGACAGGGCCTTAATTCACCCCTCCACTTT
>once|TRBD1|TRBJ2-1|TRBV13
CASSRRDSAGEQFF
TGTGCCAGCAGCCGTCGGGACAGTGCAGGCGAGCAGTTCTTC
>-|-|TRBJ1-5|TRBV2
CASTQGGNQPQHF
TGTGCCAGCACACAGGGAGGCAATCAGCCCCAGCATTTT
>-|TRBD1|TRBJ1-1|TRBV27
CASRPPGQGIAFF
TGTGCCAGCAGACCTCCGGGACAGGGGATAGCTTTCTTT
>-|-|TRBJ1-1|TRBV11-3
CASSFTLNTEAFF
TGTGCCAGCAGCTTCACTCTGAACACTGAAGCTTTCTTT
>-|-|TRBJ1-2|TRBV19
CASSFTGKSGYTF
TGTGCCAGTAGTTTCACAGGGAAGAGCGGCTACACCTTC
>-|-|TRBJ1-5|TRBV4-1
CASSQDLWGGSSQPQHF
TGCGCCAGCAGCCAAGATCTTTGGGGTGGGAGTTCTCAGCCCCAGCATTTT
>-|TRBD1|TRBJ2-3|TRBV30
CAWGFQGAGDTQYF
TGTGCCTGGGGTTTCCAGGGGGCCGGAGATACGCAGTATTTT
>-|-|TRBJ1-6|TRBV6-6
CASIPTVTGSSPLHF
TGTGCCAGCATTCCGACCGTAACAGGGAGTTCACCCCTCCACTTT
>-|-|TRBJ2-1|TRBV2
CASRQFMGNEQFF
TGTGCCAGCAGACAGTTTATGGGCAATGAGCAGTTCTTC
>-|-|TRBJ2-3|TRBV7-2
CASSLSAYTDTQYF
TGTGCCAGCAGCTTAAGCGCCTACACAGATACGCAGTATTTT